Included here is one T cell receptor beta chain sequence, with context. This sample is drawn from a study of blood T cell repertoires in COVID-19. Across the study: COVID-19 samples from acute and convalescent phases originated in the United States, Italy and Spain. PBMCs, B-cell-depleted T cells, or T cells provided the cDNA or gDNA that made up the material.

Per the original methods: How many nucleated cells were present was estimated from reference gene primer amplification. Clones were sequenced by immunoSEQ multiplex PCR, and TCRdb holds only the in-frame ones, with some missing. The DNA was the basis for D and trimming; V, J and clone size are from that table. The repertoire holds about 160,000 clones, with approximately 80% as singletons. CDR3 size: 16 residues. The J segment lost 3 bases and the V segment lost 2 bases, leaving 7 bases of the junction unmatched. The germline CDR1 and CDR2 sequences are SGHRS and YFSETQ. The sequenced material came from peripheral blood. The chain combines TRBV5-1 with TRBJ2-2, with 7 nucleotides matching TRBD1. The sequence derives from an elderly woman with acute or convalescent COVID-19. For the CDR3, the DNA is TGCGCCAGCAGCTTAGGCGTAGGGGGCGACACCGGGGAGCTGTTTTTT. The encoded protein is CASSLGVGGDTGELFF.